These 12 T cell receptor beta chains originate from one sample sequenced in a study of T cell responses to AZD1222 COVID-19 vaccine. Sequencing was performed with immunoSEQ multiplex PCR; in TCRdb, only in-frame clones are kept and a portion is missing. The table has about 150,000 clones, over 80% seen once. Source: peripheral blood, taken 28 days after the second AZD1222 dose. These receptors were collected from an adult who received the AZD1222 COVID-19 vaccine.

The J gene is TRBJ1-2, the V gene TRBV29-1; possibly TRBD1 for D (6 bases). This CDR3 region has 11 residues. CDR1 is SQVTM, CDR2 ANQGSEA, per germline. Trimming removed 7 bases at V and 6 bases at J, with 12 bases between. CDR3: CSGGDRHGYTF. The DNA for the CDR3 is TGCAGCGGGGGAGACAGGCATGGCTACACCTTC.

This chain connects TRBV6-5 to TRBJ1-4, with TRBD1 identical over 8 bases. The CDR3 is made up of 16 amino acids. V gave up 0 bases and J gave up 5 bases; unmatched junction bases: 5. CDR1 and CDR2 (germline): MNHEY, SVGAGI. This CDR3 is CASSYSSGGTNEKLFF. The CDR3 bases are TGTGCCAGCAGTTACTCGTCAGGGGGCACAAATGAAAAACTGTTTTTT.

This clone was seen repeatedly, ten times or more. The rearrangement links TRBV10-1 to TRBJ1-1; D not certain. V was cut by 7 bases and J by 0 bases, with 9 bases left in between. This CDR3 comprises 13 residues. Germline CDR1 reads WNHNN; CDR2 reads SYGVQD (reference sequence). CDR3: CASTGVMNTEAFF. Here the CDR3 DNA reads TGCGCCAGCACGGGCGTCATGAACACTGAAGCTTTCTTT.

This chain links TRBV7-2 with TRBJ1-6, with 7 positions matching TRBD1. In germline, CDR1 is SGHTA, CDR2 FQGNSA. With V trimmed by 7 bases and J by 7 bases, 4 bases remained unmatched. The CDR3 has 13 residues. The CDR3 here is CASTGTANSPLHF. The CDR3 DNA sequence: TGTGCCAGCACAGGGACAGCGAATTCACCCCTCCACTTT.

This clone appeared a single time. This chain joins TRBV7-2 and TRBJ1-5; tentatively, D is TRBD1 (6 bases). This CDR3 contains 16 residues. The V gene's germline CDR1 is SGHTA and CDR2 FQGNSA. Trimming removed 2 bases from V and 0 bases from J, with 11 bases in between. CDR3 region: CASSLQGLNSNQPQHF. CDR3 in DNA: TGTGCCAGCAGCTTACAGGGGTTGAATAGCAATCAGCCCCAGCATTTT.

This rearrangement joins TRBV5-4 to TRBJ2-2, with D perhaps matching TRBD2 (5 bases). Trimming cost V 4 bases and J 3 bases, with 13 bases left between them. The CDR3 runs 15 residues. Looked up from germline, CDR1 is SGHNT and CDR2 is YYREEE (reference sequence). The CDR3 DNA sequence: TGTGCCAGCAGCGAGGGCGGATTCTACACCGGGGAGCTGTTTTTT. This sequence encodes CASSEGGFYTGELFF.

V and J are TRBV27 and TRBJ1-4, with D hard to call. The CDR3 extends over 17 amino acids. Germline values: CDR1 MNHEY, CDR2 SMNVEV (reference sequence). V was cut by 1 base and J by 0 bases, with 12 bases left in between. The CDR3 region has the DNA TGTGCCAGCAGTTTATTCCCACGACTCACAACTAATGAAAAACTGTTTTTT. It is translated as CASSLFPRLTTNEKLFF.

The gene calls are TRBV6-2 or TRBV6-3 and TRBJ2-3, with TRBD2 identical over 9 bases. This CDR3 contains 17 residues. Germline V gene lookup returns CDR1 MNHEY and CDR2 SVGEGT. With V trimmed by 2 bases and J by 2 bases, 8 bases remained unmatched. CDR3 coding DNA: TGTGCCAGCAGTTACGTTCTAGCGGGGACCCTCACAGATACGCAGTATTTT. Its protein is CASSYVLAGTLTDTQYF.

The chain employs TRBV15 and TRBJ2-1, with D perhaps TRBD2 (5 bases). Germline CDR1 LNHNV, CDR2 YYDKDF (reference sequence). The CDR3 has 17 amino acids. V was clipped by 0 bases and J by 0 bases, with 12 bases between them. CDR3 sequence reads: CATSRDMASSSYNEQFF. DNA of the CDR3: TGTGCCACCAGCAGAGATATGGCTAGCAGCTCCTACAATGAGCAGTTCTTC.

V and J are TRBV6-5 and TRBJ2-3, with 11 bases that match TRBD2. Germline CDR1 MNHEY, CDR2 SVGAGI. The length of the CDR3 is 15 residues. V trimming: 6 bases; J trimming: 4 bases; junction bases outside the gene matches: 6. The CDR3 loop is CASRPGLAVPDTQYF. As DNA, the CDR3 is TGTGCCAGCAGACCGGGACTAGCGGTTCCAGATACGCAGTATTTT.

The J gene is TRBJ2-2, the V gene TRBV19; 7 nucleotides align to TRBD1. Trimming at V came to 4 bases and at J to 0 bases, leaving 2 bases not matched to a gene. This CDR3 has 15 amino acids. Per germline, CDR1 LNHDA and CDR2 SQIVND (reference sequence). CDR3 in DNA: TGTGCCAGTAGTAAGGGGGCTCCGAACACCGGGGAGCTGTTTTTT. Translating it yields CASSKGAPNTGELFF.

V and J are TRBV28 and TRBJ1-6; no definite D call. Germline V lookup: CDR1 MDHEN, CDR2 SYDVKM. V was trimmed by 7 bases and J by 4 bases, leaving 11 bases between them. The CDR3 is 14 amino acids. The CDR3 spells CASTRGAYNSPLHF. CDR3 in DNA: TGTGCCAGCACCCGAGGAGCGTATAATTCACCCCTCCACTTT. The full variable domain, rest sourced from reference TRBV28 and TRBJ1-6, is DVKVTQSSRYLVKRTGEKVFLECVQDMDHENMFWYRQDPGLGLRLIYFSYDVKMKEKGDIPEGYSVSREKKERFSLILESASTNQTSMYLCASTRGAYNSPLHFGNGTRLTVT.